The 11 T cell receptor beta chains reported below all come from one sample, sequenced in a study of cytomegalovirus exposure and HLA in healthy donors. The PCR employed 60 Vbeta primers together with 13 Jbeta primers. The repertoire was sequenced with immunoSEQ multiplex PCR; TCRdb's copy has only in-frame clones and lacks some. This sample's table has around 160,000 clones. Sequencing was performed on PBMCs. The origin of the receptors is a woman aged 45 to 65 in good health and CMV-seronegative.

CDR3 nucleotide sequence: TGTGCCAGCTCACCAGCACAGGGGGCTAGAAATGAGCAGTTCTTC. Protein product: CASSPAQGARNEQFF. This sequence joins TRBV18 and TRBJ2-1; 9 nucleotides agree with TRBD1. The CDR3 totals 15 residues. Trimming cost V 2 bases and J 7 bases; bases outside gene matches: 6. CDR1 is KGHSH and CDR2 is LQKENI in the germline V gene.

The CDR3 is CASSYSGEAGELFF. The CDR3 DNA reads TGTGCCAGTAGTTATAGCGGGGAGGCCGGGGAGCTGTTTTTT. The chain joins TRBV19 to TRBJ2-2; 8 bases match TRBD2. V was clipped by 5 bases and J by 6 bases; unmatched bases: 5. Germline V CDR1 and CDR2: LNHDA, SQIVND (reference sequence). This CDR3 region has 14 residues.

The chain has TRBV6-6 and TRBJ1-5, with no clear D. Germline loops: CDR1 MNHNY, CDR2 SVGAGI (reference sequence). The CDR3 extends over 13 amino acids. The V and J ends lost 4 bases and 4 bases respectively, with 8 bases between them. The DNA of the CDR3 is TGTGCCAGCAGTTCCCAGCGAAATCAGCCCCAGCATTTT. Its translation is CASSSQRNQPQHF.

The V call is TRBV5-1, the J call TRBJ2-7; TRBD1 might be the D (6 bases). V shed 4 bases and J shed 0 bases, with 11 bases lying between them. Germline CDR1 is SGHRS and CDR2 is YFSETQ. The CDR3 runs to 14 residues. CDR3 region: CASSKRDTSYEQYF. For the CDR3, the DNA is TGCGCCAGCAGCAAACGGGACACCTCCTACGAGCAGTACTTC.

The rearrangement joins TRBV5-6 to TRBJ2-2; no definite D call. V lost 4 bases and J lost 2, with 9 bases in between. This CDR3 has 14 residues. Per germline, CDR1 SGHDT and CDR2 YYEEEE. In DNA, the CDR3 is TGTGCCAGCAGCCGTAGATATAACACCGGGGAGCTGTTTTTT. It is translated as CASSRRYNTGELFF.

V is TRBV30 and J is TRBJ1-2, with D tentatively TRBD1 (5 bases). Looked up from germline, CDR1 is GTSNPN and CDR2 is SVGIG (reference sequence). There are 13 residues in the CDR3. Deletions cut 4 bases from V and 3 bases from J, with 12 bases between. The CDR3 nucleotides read TGTGCCTGGACCCCCGGGGGTTACTATGGCTACACCTTC. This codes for CAWTPGGYYGYTF.

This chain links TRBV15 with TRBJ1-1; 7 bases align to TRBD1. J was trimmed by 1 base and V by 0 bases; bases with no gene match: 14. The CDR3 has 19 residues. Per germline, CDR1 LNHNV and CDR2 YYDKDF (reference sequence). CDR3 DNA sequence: TGTGCCACCAGCAGAGAGGTGCAACCGGGACAGCTAACGAACACTGAAGCTTTCTTT. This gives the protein CATSREVQPGQLTNTEAFF.

This chain's CDR3 is CASRTLAGGPKMNTGELFF. CDR3 coding DNA: TGTGCCAGCAGAACACTAGCGGGAGGCCCTAAAATGAACACCGGGGAGCTGTTTTTT. The chain uses TRBV28 and TRBJ2-2; 12 bases align to TRBD2. Germline trimming cut 6 bases from V and 1 base from J; bases unmatched to any gene: 12. Germline V gene data show CDR1 as MDHEN and CDR2 as SYDVKM. This CDR3 is 19 amino acids long. The full variable domain, its missing parts supplied by reference TRBV28 and TRBJ2-2, is DVKVTQSSRYLVKRTGEKVFLECVQDMDHENMFWYRQDPGLGLRLIYFSYDVKMKEKGDIPEGYSVSREKKERFSLILESASTNQTSMYLCASRTLAGGPKMNTGELFFGEGSRLTVL.

The CDR3: CASLGRGYEQYF. The CDR3 bases are TGCGCCAGCCTCGGGAGAGGCTACGAGCAGTACTTC. The chain joins TRBV10-1 to TRBJ2-7; maybe TRBD2 (6 bases). This CDR3 contains 12 residues. Germline assignment: CDR1 WNHNN and CDR2 SYGVQD (reference sequence). Trimming pared 8 bases from V and 3 bases from J, leaving 11 bases between.

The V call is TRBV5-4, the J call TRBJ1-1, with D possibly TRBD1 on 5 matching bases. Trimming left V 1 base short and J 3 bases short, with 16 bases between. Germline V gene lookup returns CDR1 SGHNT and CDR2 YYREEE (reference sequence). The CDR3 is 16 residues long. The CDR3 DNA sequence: TGTGCCAGCAGCTTGAGGTCGGGGGATTTCGACACTGAAGCTTTCTTT. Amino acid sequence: CASSLRSGDFDTEAFF.

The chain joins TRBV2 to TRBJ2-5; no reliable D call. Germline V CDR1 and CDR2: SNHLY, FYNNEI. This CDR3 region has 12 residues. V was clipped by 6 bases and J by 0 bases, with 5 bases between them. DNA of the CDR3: TGTGCCAGCAGCGTATACCAAGAGACCCAGTACTTC. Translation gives CASSVYQETQYF. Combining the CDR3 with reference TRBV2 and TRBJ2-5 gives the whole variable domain EPEVTQTPSHQVTQMGQEVILRCVPISNHLYFYWYRQILGQKVEFLVSFYNNEISEKSEIFDDQFSVERPDGSNFTLKIRSTKLEDSAMYFCASSVYQETQYFGPGTRLLVL.